This T cell receptor (beta chain) was documented in a study of blood T cell repertoires in COVID-19. The CDR3 length is 12 residues. V was pared by 2 bases and J by 4 bases, with 3 bases between. Authors' processing steps: Using reference gene primer amplification, nucleated cell counts were estimated. Some clones are missing from TCRdb's copy, which holds only in-frame ones; the method was immunoSEQ multiplex PCR. D and trimming come from the DNA, and the V and J calls and clone size come from that table. The repertoire holds 150,000 to 200,000 clones, roughly 84% seen once, with roughly 3.1% in the top ten.

Sequencing used PBMCs or T cells enriched from blood (not recorded which). The source of this sequence is a woman aged 25-40 years who had been exposed to COVID-19. The J gene is TRBJ1-5, the V gene TRBV12-3 or TRBV12-4; no reliable D call. The CDR3 DNA follows: TGTGCCAGCAGTTTACCTAATCAGCCCCAGCATTTT. As protein: CASSLPNQPQHF.